The present entry profiles one T cell receptor beta chain with its context. V lost 3 bases, J lost 3 bases, and 15 bases stayed unmatched. Germline V gene data show CDR1 as MGHDK and CDR2 as SYGVNS. The CDR3 extends over 18 amino acids. This entry belongs to a study of type 1 and type 2 diabetes patients. Looking at the study overall: T cells were magnetically sorted from PBMCs as CD4+ or CD8+ subsets.

Amplification started from genomic DNA. Multiplex PCR with 30 forward and 13 reverse primers amplified the TCR beta CDR3. TCRdb called the multiplex PCR reads again in MiXCR, with one record for every CDR3 protein. The sample has about 290,000 distinct CDR3 sequences; around 47% are singletons. The chain has TRBV25-1 and TRBJ2-7, with 9 nucleotides matching TRBD1. Specimen: peripheral blood mononuclear cells (PBMCs). The clonotype comes from a man between 18 and 35 years old with type 2 diabetes. Written as DNA, the CDR3 is TGTGCCAGCAGTGACTTTCTACAGGGGGCAGCAGATGGCTACGAGCAGTACTTC. Protein product: CASSDFLQGAADGYEQYF.